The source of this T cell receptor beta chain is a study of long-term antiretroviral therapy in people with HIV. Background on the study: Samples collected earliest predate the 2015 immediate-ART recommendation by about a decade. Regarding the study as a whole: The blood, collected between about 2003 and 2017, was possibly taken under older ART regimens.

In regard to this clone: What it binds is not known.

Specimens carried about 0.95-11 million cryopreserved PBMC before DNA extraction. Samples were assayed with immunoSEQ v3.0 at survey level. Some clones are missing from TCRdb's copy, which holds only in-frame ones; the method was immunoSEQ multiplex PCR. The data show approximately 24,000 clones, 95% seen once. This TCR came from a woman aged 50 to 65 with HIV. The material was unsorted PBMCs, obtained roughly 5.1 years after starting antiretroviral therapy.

CDR3 loop: CSVELVGREGRVDTDTQYF. CDR3 in DNA: TGCAGCGTTGAGCTAGTCGGGCGGGAGGGCCGGGTCGACACAGATACGCAGTATTTT. The chain recombines TRBV29-1 with TRBJ2-3; 9 bases align to TRBD2. The V gene end was trimmed by 3 bases and the J gene end by 2 bases; junction bases not matched to a gene: 18. CDR1 and CDR2 (germline): SQVTM, ANQGSEA. The CDR3 runs to 19 residues.